Below are 9 T cell receptor beta chains sequenced from a single sample in a study of blood T cells in healthy people across ages. A sample-barcoded 5' primer and a J-beta primer mix were used in a second PCR of about 7 to 12 cycles. TCRdb ran MiXCR on the 5' RACE reads and lists one entry per CDR3 protein. This table holds 1.5 million to 2 million distinct CDR3 sequences, about two fifths found once. The sample taken for sequencing was blood. Receptors originate from a human donor in good health.

This chain links TRBV4-3 with TRBJ2-7; TRBD2 matches at 7 bases. Germline V gene data show CDR1 as LGHNA and CDR2 as YSLEER. The CDR3 is 16 residues long. V shed 0 bases and J 6 bases; nucleotides not matched to a gene: 11. CDR3 sequence (DNA): TGCGCCAGCAGCCAAGATCTGGGGGGGAAGCTCTCCGAGCAGTACTTC. Translated, it gives CASSQDLGGKLSEQYF.

This clonotype was seen many times. CDR3 protein: CASRGQGPYEQYF. The CDR3 DNA reads TGTGCCAGCAGGGGACAGGGCCCCTACGAGCAGTACTTC. The chain recombines TRBV6-6 with TRBJ2-7; 9 bases line up with TRBD1. CDR3 length: 13 residues. V lost 6 bases and J lost 2; bases outside the gene matches: 2. In germline, CDR1 is MNHNY, CDR2 SVGAGI (reference sequence).

The rearrangement links TRBV20-1 to TRBJ1-2, with unresolved D. This CDR3 region has 11 residues. Germline assignment: CDR1 DFQATT and CDR2 SNEGSKA (reference sequence). The CDR3 nucleotides read TGCTACGAAGGCCCTAACTATGGCTACACCTTC. Protein sequence: CYEGPNYGYTF.

In nucleotides, the CDR3 is TGTGCCAGCAGTTACTCTCAGGGAAGCTCCTACGAGCAGTACTTC. This translates into CASSYSQGSSYEQYF. The chain combines TRBV6-6 with TRBJ2-7, with D possibly matching TRBD1 (5 bases). V gave up 0 bases and J gave up 0 bases, with 9 bases separating them. The germline V gene encodes CDR1 MNHNY and CDR2 SVGAGI (reference sequence). This CDR3 has 15 amino acids.

This chain links TRBV20-1 with TRBJ2-4; D gene ambiguous. Near its end, the DNA agrees better with TRBJ2-7, so the J call may be wrong. CDR1 is DFQATT, CDR2 SNEGSKA, per germline (reference sequence). This CDR3 comprises 15 residues. This CDR3 reads CSASYSDPNSYEQYF. The CDR3 DNA is TGCAGTGCTAGTTACTCGGATCCTAACTCCTACGAGCAGTACTTC.

This clonotype has a handful of counts. V usage is TRBV29-1 and J usage is TRBJ2-5; D perhaps matches TRBD1 (7 bases). The length of the CDR3 is 14 residues. V lost 7 bases and J lost 3, with 18 bases in between. Germline loops: CDR1 SQVTM, CDR2 ANQGSEA. The DNA for the CDR3 is TGCAGCGCCTCACCAGGGGGGACAGAAGAGACCCAGTACTTC. Translation gives CSASPGGTEETQYF.

This clonotype was counted only a few times. This rearrangement joins TRBV6-2 or TRBV6-3 to TRBJ2-5; 9 bases agree with TRBD1. From germline, CDR1 is MNHEY and CDR2 SVGEGT. Trimming cost V 4 bases and J 4 bases; bases outside gene matches: 7. The CDR3 loop spans 15 amino acids. The CDR3 is CASSWLGQGRETQYF. In DNA form, the CDR3 reads TGTGCCAGCAGTTGGTTAGGACAGGGGCGAGAGACCCAGTACTTC.

This clonotype was observed a single time. The rearrangement links TRBV9 to TRBJ2-3; 9 bases match TRBD1. The CDR3 totals 16 residues. Germline CDR1 and CDR2: SGDLS and YYNGEE. After removal of 3 bases from V and 3 bases from J, the junction contained 8 bases not matched to a gene. CDR3 region: CASSAFPGTGTDTQYF. CDR3 DNA sequence: TGTGCCAGCAGCGCCTTTCCCGGGACAGGGACAGATACGCAGTATTTT.

The chain carries TRBV7-2 and TRBJ1-6, with 8 bases fitting TRBD1. The CDR3 totals 15 residues. V lost 5 bases to trimming and J lost 5 bases; unmatched junction nucleotides: 5. The germline gives CDR1 SGHTA, CDR2 FQGNSA. The CDR3 nucleotides read TGTGCCAGCAGCCCGCCGGGACAGGATAATTCACCCCTCCACTTT. Translation: CASSPPGQDNSPLHF.